Listed here is a single TCR beta chain. Time point of the sample: cycle 4 day 1 (C4D1), after less than seven weeks of nivolumab. Each patient relapsed following autologous stem cell transplantation, and prior brentuximab vedotin exposure differed. Out of thawed PBMCs, magnetic negative selection purified CD4+ T cells. These data come from a study of PD-1 blockade in classical Hodgkin lymphoma. This table comes from immunoSEQ multiplex PCR, and its TCRdb copy is limited to in-frame clones, with some not included. The table includes 27,000 or so clones, approximately 85% detected once. Sequenced material: CD4+ T cells from blood, taken before the fourth cycle of nivolumab. The source is a human donor with classical Hodgkin lymphoma.

As DNA, the CDR3 is TGCGCCAGCAGCTTGTCGGGGGTCCCCTACCAAGAGACCCAGTACTTC. This gives the protein CASSLSGVPYQETQYF. The chain employs TRBV5-1 and TRBJ2-5; D possibly corresponds to TRBD2 (6 bases). This CDR3 comprises 16 residues. Trimming took 1 base from V and 0 from J, leaving 13 bases between them. The germline CDR1 and CDR2 sequences are SGHRS and YFSETQ.